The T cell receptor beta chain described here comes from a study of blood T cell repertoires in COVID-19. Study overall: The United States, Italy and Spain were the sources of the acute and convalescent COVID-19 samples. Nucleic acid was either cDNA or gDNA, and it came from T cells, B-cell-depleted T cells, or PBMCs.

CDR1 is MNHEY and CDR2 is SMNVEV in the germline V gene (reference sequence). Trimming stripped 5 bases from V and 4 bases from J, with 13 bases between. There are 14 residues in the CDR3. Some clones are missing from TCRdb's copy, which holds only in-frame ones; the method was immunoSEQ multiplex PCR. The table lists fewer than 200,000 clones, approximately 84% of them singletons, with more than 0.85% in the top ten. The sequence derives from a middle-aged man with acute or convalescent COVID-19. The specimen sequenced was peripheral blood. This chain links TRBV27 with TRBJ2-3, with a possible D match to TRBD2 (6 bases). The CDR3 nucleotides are TGTGCCAGCAGTCAACTAGCCGCGTCAGATACGCAGTATTTT. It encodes CASSQLAASDTQYF.